The 17 T cell receptor beta chains below all came from one sample that was sequenced in a study of blood T cell repertoires in COVID-19 (dated by TCRdb to the early 2020s). Libraries were prepared through the immunoSEQ multiplex PCR assay. As stored in TCRdb, this immuneACCESS dataset retains in-frame rearrangements with V and J assigned. A fraction of the clones does not appear; measured against another copy, unresolved V genes explain less than half of the discrepancy, and the remainder lacks a known reason. The sample table holds around 110,000 clones, of which around four fifths were seen once. The biggest ten clones account for under 2.5% of the sample. The sequencing sample was made of peripheral blood. These receptors originate from a man aged 25 to 40 with acute or convalescent COVID-19.

The V gene is TRBV27, the J gene TRBJ1-1; 8 nucleotides agree with TRBD1. The CDR3 loop spans 14 amino acids. The ends lost 5 bases at V and 11 bases at J; junction bases unmatched: 13. CDR1 is MNHEY and CDR2 is SMNVEV in the germline V gene (reference sequence). In DNA, the CDR3 is TGTGCCAGCAGTGATGACGCGGACAGGGTATTGGCTTTCTTT. Protein sequence: CASSDDADRVLAFF.

This clone has a single count. The rearrangement links TRBV2 to TRBJ2-5, with a weak D call TRBD1 (5 bases). The V end lost 8 bases, the J end lost 5 bases, and 15 bases lay between the germline ends. Per germline, CDR1 SNHLY and CDR2 FYNNEI. The CDR3 has 13 residues. The CDR3 sequence is CASAAIGVETQYF. In DNA form, the CDR3 reads TGTGCCAGCGCTGCAATAGGGGTTGAGACCCAGTACTTC.

This chain connects TRBV11-2 to TRBJ2-7; D is unclear. V lost 5 bases, J lost 7 bases, and 9 bases lay in between. Germline V gene data show CDR1 as SGHAT and CDR2 as FQNNGV. CDR3 length: 11 amino acids. The chain's CDR3 is CASSLLDEQYF. CDR3 sequence (DNA): TGTGCCAGCAGCCTCTTAGATGAGCAGTACTTC.

The V and J genes are TRBV5-1 and TRBJ1-3, with D perhaps matching TRBD1 (5 bases). V lost 0 bases to trimming and J lost 4 bases, with 14 bases between them. This CDR3 has 16 amino acids. Germline CDR1 is SGHRS and CDR2 is YFSETQ. The CDR3 reads CASSLAGQMRGNTIYF. CDR3 nucleotides: TGCGCCAGCAGCTTGGCAGGGCAGATGAGGGGAAACACCATATATTTT.

Regarding this clone: Sequence at one end of the junction differs from germline and may be a read error. This rearrangement joins TRBV6-1 to TRBJ2-2; D unclear. This CDR3 has 14 residues. CDR1 is MNHNS, CDR2 SASEGT, per germline. The CDR3: CASSEDSDTGELFF. In DNA form, the CDR3 reads TGTGCCAGCAGCGAAGACTCCGACACCGGGGAGCTGTTTTTT.

This clone appeared a few times. The chain couples TRBV6-6 to TRBJ1-2; D gene ambiguous. The V and J ends lost 6 bases and 0 bases respectively, with 17 bases between them. Germline CDR1 and CDR2: MNHNY and SVGAGI (reference sequence). The CDR3 spans 16 residues. This chain's CDR3 is CASRSPKGGPNYGYTF. The DNA of the CDR3 is TGTGCCAGCAGGTCACCTAAAGGAGGGCCTAACTATGGCTACACCTTC.

The chain couples TRBV5-6 to TRBJ1-1; D possibly corresponds to TRBD1 (6 bases). The ends were cut back, 0 bases at V and 2 bases at J, with 8 bases in the middle. Looked up from germline, CDR1 is SGHDT and CDR2 is YYEEEE. The CDR3 totals 14 residues. The CDR3 sequence is CASSLEQGNTEAFF. The CDR3 DNA reads TGTGCCAGCAGCTTGGAACAGGGAAACACTGAAGCTTTCTTT.

V gene TRBV11-3 combines with J gene TRBJ2-2, with TRBD2 matching 8 bases. Germline V lookup: CDR1 SGHNT, CDR2 YENEEA. The CDR3 covers 15 residues. The J segment lost 5 bases and the V segment lost 5 bases, leaving 7 bases of the junction unmatched. DNA for the CDR3: TGTGCCAGCAGCCCGAGCGGGGGCGGAACCGGGGAGCTGTTTTTT. As protein: CASSPSGGGTGELFF.

V usage is TRBV2 and J usage is TRBJ2-3; TRBD2 agrees at 10 bases. This CDR3 contains 16 residues. V gave up 3 bases and J gave up 5 bases; unmatched junction bases: 8. CDR1 is SNHLY and CDR2 is FYNNEI in the germline V gene. The CDR3 nucleotides read TGTGCCAGCAGTGAGGCGAGAGCGGGGGGGCAAGATACGCAGTATTTT. This gives the protein CASSEARAGGQDTQYF.

The V and J genes are TRBV19 and TRBJ1-2; weak D call: TRBD1 (6 bases). The germline CDR1 and CDR2 sequences are LNHDA and SQIVND (reference sequence). This CDR3 spans 16 amino acids. V lost 8 bases and J 11 bases, leaving 30 bases between the germline ends. The CDR3 region is CASLPKQGAQVVGYTF. The CDR3 region has the DNA TGTGCCAGTCTCCCCAAACAGGGAGCCCAGGTGGTGGGTTACACCTTC.

The chain uses TRBV11-2 and TRBJ1-3, with 8 bases lining up with TRBD1. Trimming removed 4 bases from V and 3 bases from J; junction bases left unmatched: 8. Germline V gene lookup returns CDR1 SGHAT and CDR2 FQNNGV. The CDR3 length is 16 residues. CDR3 region: CASSSTGTGLGNTIYF. The CDR3 DNA sequence: TGTGCCAGCAGCTCTACAGGGACAGGTCTTGGAAACACCATATATTTT.

The chain links TRBV6-5 to TRBJ2-7, with 7 positions matching TRBD2. V was pared by 5 bases and J by 4 bases, with 8 bases of the junction left unmatched. The CDR3 covers 14 residues. Germline-derived CDR1 and CDR2 are MNHEY and SVGAGI. CDR3 nucleotide sequence: TGTGCCAGCAGTCGGGAACGGGGGGAATACGAGCAGTACTTC. Encoded protein: CASSRERGEYEQYF.

The chain has TRBV4-2 and TRBJ2-2, with no clear D. The V end lost 0 bases, the J end lost 0 bases, and 8 bases lay between the germline ends. Germline CDR1 LGHNA, CDR2 YNFKEQ. The CDR3 is made up of 16 amino acids. CDR3 coding DNA: TGTGCCAGCAGCCAAGACAGGAACCCGAACACCGGGGAGCTGTTTTTT. Translating it yields CASSQDRNPNTGELFF.

This chain links TRBV3-1 (or the pseudogene TRBV3-2) with TRBJ2-7; TRBD2 matches 11 bases. Per germline, CDR1 LGHDT and CDR2 YNNKEL (reference sequence). Trimming took 1 base from V and 4 from J; bases not matched to a gene: 0. This CDR3 has 14 amino acids. The CDR3 here is CASSQGTSGYEQYF. CDR3 in DNA: TGTGCCAGCAGCCAAGGGACTAGCGGGTACGAGCAGTACTTC.

V usage is TRBV6-5 and J usage is TRBJ1-1; D is uncertain. CDR1 and CDR2 (germline): MNHEY, SVGAGI. The CDR3 has 11 amino acids. Trimming pared 1 base from V and 7 bases from J, leaving 4 bases between. CDR3 amino acids: CASSYYGEAFF. The CDR3 nucleotides read TGTGCCAGCAGTTACTACGGTGAAGCTTTCTTT.

As to this clone: One end of the junction does not line up with germline, which may come from a read error. The rearrangement joins TRBV7-7 to TRBJ2-5; TRBD1 matches at 8 bases. Looked up from germline, CDR1 is SSHAT and CDR2 is FNYEAQ (reference sequence). This CDR3 contains 15 residues. In nucleotides, the CDR3 is TGTGCTAGCAGCAGGGGACAGGTGGGGCAAGAGACCCAGTACTTC. Translation gives CASSRGQVGQETQYF.

The chain links TRBV6-4 to TRBJ2-2; TRBD1 matches at 7 bases. The germline V gene has CDR1 MRHNA and CDR2 SNTAGT. The CDR3 extends over 13 amino acids. J was trimmed by 6 bases and V by 5 bases; bases with no gene match: 3. CDR3 residues: CASSSGQAGELFF. CDR3 in DNA: TGTGCCAGCAGTTCAGGACAGGCCGGGGAGCTGTTTTTT.